One T cell receptor (beta chain) is described in this entry. As yet, its antigen is unknown. The sample belongs to a study of T cells in Graves' hyperthyroidism and ophthalmopathy. Amplification targeted TCR beta CDR3 regions from RNA transcripts. The study used the HTBI primer set for a first-round RT-PCR of the TCR CDR3. TCRdb reanalysed the multiplex PCR reads using MiXCR and keeps one entry per CDR3 protein. The sample lists hundreds of thousands of distinct CDR3 sequences, 14% occurring once. General study findings and limits: Blood also contained most expanded thyroid clonotypes above 0.001.

V lost 6 bases and J lost 2, with 18 bases in between. Germline V CDR1 and CDR2: MNHNS, SASEGT. The CDR3 extends over 16 amino acids. This TCR came from a woman under 40 with Graves' hyperthyroidism that later progressed to Graves' ophthalmopathy. The gene calls are TRBV6-1 and TRBJ2-3, with a weak D call TRBD1 (5 bases). Source material: blood. The CDR3 is CASSPHRPTYTDTQYF. Here the CDR3 DNA reads TGTGCCAGCAGCCCGCACAGGCCAACATACACAGATACGCAGTATTTT.